Listed below are T cell receptor beta chains from one sample, sequenced in a study of cytomegalovirus exposure and HLA in healthy donors. Assay: immunoSEQ multiplex PCR; the TCRdb copy retains only in-frame clones and omits some. The sample lists under 150,000 clones; about nine tenths were seen once. Input material: PBMCs. All receptors derive from a man between 18 and 35 years old in good health and CMV-seronegative. The CDR3 runs from the conserved cysteine through the conserved F or W. The D gene is left open where the match is weak. For some rows the clone size is stated as once, few or many, or as a class when expanded; others skip it.

clone_size j_call v_call d_call cdr3_nt cdr3_aa
few TRBJ2-7 TRBV6-1 - TGTGCCAGCAGTGGAGGGCCAACCTACGAGCAGTACTTC CASSGGPTYEQYF
once TRBJ2-1 TRBV9 TRBD2 TGTGCCAGCAGCGTAGGCGGCATAGCGGGAGACTATGAGCAGTTCTTC CASSVGGIAGDYEQFF
- TRBJ1-1 TRBV4-2 - TGTGCCAGCAGCCGAAAGACAGCTTCGAACACTGAAGCTTTCTTT CASSRKTASNTEAFF
once TRBJ2-5 TRBV6-7 TRBD1 TGTGCCAGCATTAGACGGATCAGGGGGCGCGGAGAGACCCAGTACTTC CASIRRIRGRGETQYF
once TRBJ2-5 TRBV12-5 TRBD2 TGTGCTAGTGGTTTAGAGAGCGGGAGGGTAGAGACCCAGTACTTC CASGLESGRVETQYF
- TRBJ2-3 TRBV4-1 - TGCGCCAGCAGCCAACGCATTTTTTACCCCCCGGGGAACCTTACAGATACGCAGTATTTT CASSQRIFYPPGNLTDTQYF
- TRBJ1-2 TRBV7-2 - TGTGCCAGCAGCCAACGGGTCTATGGCTACACCTTC CASSQRVYGYTF
- TRBJ1-1 TRBV27 - TGTGCCAGCAGTTTCGCAGAAAAGAACACTGAAGCTTTCTTT CASSFAEKNTEAFF
- TRBJ2-5 TRBV5-6 TRBD1 TGTGCCAGCAGCTCGACAGGGTCGGCAGAGACCCAGTACTTC CASSSTGSAETQYF
few TRBJ1-1 TRBV27 - TGTGCCAGCAGTGATGGGACTCGGGGCACTGAAGCTTTCTTT CASSDGTRGTEAFF
few TRBJ1-1 TRBV19 - TGTGCCAGTAGTCAGGGGAATTCCTTGAACACTGAAGCTTTCTTT CASSQGNSLNTEAFF
- TRBJ2-7 TRBV27 TRBD1 TGTGCCAGCAGTTCGTTATCGGGGACAGGGATCGGGGAGCAGTACTTC CASSSLSGTGIGEQYF
- TRBJ1-2 TRBV6-6 TRBD1 TGTGCCAGCACCCCGGGACAGGAGGTCTATGGCTACACCTTC CASTPGQEVYGYTF
- TRBJ2-5 TRBV5-1 - TGCGCCAGCAGCTTGGAAGCGGGCGCAAAGACCCAGTACTTC CASSLEAGAKTQYF
- TRBJ2-5 TRBV19 - TGTGCCAGTAGTATAGATTTGCGAGTTGAGACCCAGTACTTC CASSIDLRVETQYF
- TRBJ2-2 TRBV9 - TGTGCCAGCAGCCCTTCGGGAGTCGGCACCGGGGAGCTGTTTTTT CASSPSGVGTGELFF
- TRBJ2-2 TRBV19 TRBD2 TGTGCCAGTAGTACTAGCGGCGCGAACACCGGGGAGCTGTTTTTT CASSTSGANTGELFF
- TRBJ2-2 TRBV5-1 TRBD1 TGCGCCAGCAGCTTGGGTCAGGGGACAGGCACCGGGGAGCTGTTTTTT CASSLGQGTGTGELFF
- TRBJ1-2 TRBV15 - TGTGCCACCAGCGACCAAATAAAACGAGGCGCGCCCAGGGACTATGGCTACACCTTC CATSDQIKRGAPRDYGYTF
- TRBJ2-3 TRBV10-3 - TGTGCCATCAGTGAAGCGGGACATGACTCAGATACGCAGTATTTT CAISEAGHDSDTQYF
- TRBJ2-1 TRBV10-3 - TGTGCCATCAGTGAGTCGAACTCTCAATACAATGAGCAGTTCTTC CAISESNSQYNEQFF
- TRBJ2-2 TRBV2 - TGTGCCAGCAGGACCTCATCCCGGGGTGGCACCGGGGAGCTGTTTTTT CASRTSSRGGTGELFF
- TRBJ1-1 TRBV7-9 - TGTGCCAGCAGCCCCCGGGAGGGGGTATCGGTCACTGAAGCTTTCTTT CASSPREGVSVTEAFF
- TRBJ1-5 TRBV12-5 - TGTGCTAGTGGTTTGATTTTGGGGGGGAGGAGACAGCCCCAGCATTTT CASGLILGGRRQPQHF
- TRBJ1-1 TRBV19 - TGTGCCAGTAGTCTCTCTACCGCCGCCCTAAACACTGAAGCTTTCTTT CASSLSTAALNTEAFF
- TRBJ1-1 TRBV9 - TGTGCCAGCAGCGTGACTCGGTCGAACACTGAAGCTTTCTTT CASSVTRSNTEAFF
- TRBJ1-2 TRBV19 - TGTGCCAGTAGTATAAGTTCAACTGTCGGGACTTCCTATGGCTACACCTTC CASSISSTVGTSYGYTF
- TRBJ2-7 TRBV18 - TGTGCCAGCTCGCCCCGTGGGGGGATTTCCTACGAGCAGTACTTC CASSPRGGISYEQYF
- TRBJ2-7 TRBV25-1 - TGTGCCAGCAGTGAAGGCCTTACCAACGAGCAGTACTTC CASSEGLTNEQYF
- TRBJ2-2 TRBV6-5 TRBD1 TGTGCCAGCAGTTGGACAGGGGGCCGCGCCGGGGAGCTGTTTTTT CASSWTGGRAGELFF
- TRBJ1-2 TRBV5-4 TRBD1 TGTGCCAGCAGCTTCGGAGGGGGCGGGGACTATGGCTACACCTTC CASSFGGGGDYGYTF
- TRBJ2-5 TRBV7-2 - TGTGCCAGCAGACAAAACAGTGCCCAAGAGACCCAGTACTTC CASRQNSAQETQYF
- TRBJ1-2 TRBV15 - TGTGCCACTCAGGAGGCGGGCGATAACTATGGCTACACCTTC CATQEAGDNYGYTF
- TRBJ2-7 TRBV7-2 - TGTGCCAGCAGCTTAGTGCGATACGAGCAGTACTTC CASSLVRYEQYF
- TRBJ2-1 TRBV10-3 TRBD2 TGTGCCATCAGTGTGGGACTAGCCTACAATGAGCAGTTCTTC CAISVGLAYNEQFF
- TRBJ1-2 TRBV19 - TGTGCCAGTAGCTATGTCGACTACTATGGCTACACCTTC CASSYVDYYGYTF
- TRBJ2-3 TRBV7-2 TRBD1 TGTGCCAGCAGCTTAGTGGGGACAGGGGGAGTAGATACGCAGTATTTT CASSLVGTGGVDTQYF
- TRBJ1-4 TRBV6-6 - TGTGCCGGCTGGGGCGGTACAACTAATGAAAAACTGTTTTTT CAGWGGTTNEKLFF